The rows below give T cell receptor beta chains drawn from one sample of a study of technical replicates of blood from several donors. Method: immunoSEQ multiplex PCR; TCRdb's copy keeps in-frame clones and lacks some. The sample consists of roughly 50,000 clones, roughly 96% of them appearing once. The sample consisted of PBMCs. All receptors come from a human donor in good health. Some clones in this sample may be carry-over from other donors' samples. Both conserved end residues are part of each CDR3. Rows give clone size only sometimes, using once, few, many, or a class for an expanded clone.

TRBV10-3	TRBJ1-5	NA	CAISEVQGDNQPQHF
TRBV7-2	TRBJ1-2	NA	CASSLGGTGGVGGYTF
TRBV5-6	TRBJ2-1	once	CASSPSGSSYNEQFF
TRBV7-2	TRBJ2-1	NA	CASSPRLAGGPYNEQFF
TRBV5-6	TRBJ1-5	NA	CASSLRDRDNQPQHF
TRBV6-1	TRBJ1-2	NA	CASSEDRVYGYTF
TRBV7-6	TRBJ2-2	NA	CASSLRGPGIGELFF
TRBV7-9	TRBJ1-1	NA	CASSFSARGLGTEAFF
TRBV11-3	TRBJ2-7	once	CASSFGGPGEQYF
TRBV7-2	TRBJ2-3	NA	CASSFRRTDTQYF
TRBV5-4	TRBJ2-5	NA	CASSGGVLAGGGETQYF
TRBV30	TRBJ1-1	NA	CAWSSQGNTEAFF
TRBV27	TRBJ2-7	NA	CASSLLGQGDSYEQYF
TRBV13	TRBJ1-1	NA	CASSARQTSNTEAFF
TRBV7-2	TRBJ1-2	once	CASSFFSRPGYTF
TRBV5-4	TRBJ1-2	NA	CASSLSGVMGYGYTF
TRBV7-2	TRBJ1-2	NA	CASSSGQGIGYTF
TRBV11-2	TRBJ2-4	NA	CASSPPEGTGLAKNIQYF
TRBV12-5	TRBJ2-1	NA	CASAPWGQGQFF
TRBV5-4	TRBJ2-3	NA	CASSLRRDLTDTQYF
TRBV5-6	TRBJ2-1	once	CASSLQGYNEQFF
TRBV29-1	TRBJ1-2	NA	CSVGSIGQGNGYTF
TRBV28	TRBJ1-2	NA	CASSTGGEYGYTF
TRBV5-1	TRBJ2-7	NA	CASSLGGLAGTYEQYF
TRBV6-6	TRBJ1-4	NA	CASSYPPGTGEEKLFF
TRBV30	TRBJ2-3	NA	CAWSVGPGLTSTDTQYF
TRBV12-5	TRBJ2-4	NA	CARPPGVGKNIQYF
TRBV5-8	TRBJ2-6	NA	CASSLLRDQGGANVLTF
TRBV6-5	TRBJ2-5	NA	CASSYGWESPKETQYF
TRBV27	TRBJ2-5	NA	CASSFWDYGQETQYF
TRBV5-8	TRBJ1-2	NA	CASSRGKSGYTF
TRBV18	TRBJ2-7	NA	CASSPISSGGFSYEQYF
TRBV4-3	TRBJ2-3	NA	CASSQGVAGRDTQYF
TRBV2	TRBJ1-1	once	CASSHNPRGYTEAFF
TRBV4-1	TRBJ2-7	NA	CASSPRGGLSVYEQYF
TRBV14	TRBJ1-5	NA	CASSRDSFRPQHF
TRBV6-1	TRBJ1-4	NA	CASTRTTTNEKLFF
TRBV7-7	TRBJ2-5	NA	CASSPLAGVGETQYF
TRBV5-6	TRBJ1-4	NA	CASSDRSWEKLFF
TRBV11-2	TRBJ1-2	NA	CASSLGAEYGYTF
TRBV6-5	TRBJ2-5	NA	CASSRQLPEETQYF
TRBV18	TRBJ2-5	once	CASSPWDSGKRETQYF
TRBV6-1	TRBJ2-7	NA	CASSDGVGEFGQYF
TRBV7-6	TRBJ2-2	NA	CASKIDRGLTGELFF
TRBV29-1	TRBJ1-4	NA	CSGYAATNEKLFF
TRBV7-8	TRBJ1-1	NA	CASSGRVRAEAFF
TRBV20-1	TRBJ1-2	NA	CSARDRVSYTF
TRBV29-1	TRBJ2-5	NA	CSVETGNQETQYF